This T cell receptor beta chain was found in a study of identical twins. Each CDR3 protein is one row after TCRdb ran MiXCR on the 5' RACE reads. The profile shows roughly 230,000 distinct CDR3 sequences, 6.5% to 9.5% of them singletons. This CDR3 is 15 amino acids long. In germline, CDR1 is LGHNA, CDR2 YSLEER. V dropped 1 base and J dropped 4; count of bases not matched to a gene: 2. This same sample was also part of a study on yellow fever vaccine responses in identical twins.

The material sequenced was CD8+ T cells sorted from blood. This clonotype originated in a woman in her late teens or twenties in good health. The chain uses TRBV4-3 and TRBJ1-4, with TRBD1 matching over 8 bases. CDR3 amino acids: CASSQGTGRNEKLFF. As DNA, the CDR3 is TGCGCCAGCAGCCAAGGGACAGGGCGTAATGAAAAACTGTTTTTT.